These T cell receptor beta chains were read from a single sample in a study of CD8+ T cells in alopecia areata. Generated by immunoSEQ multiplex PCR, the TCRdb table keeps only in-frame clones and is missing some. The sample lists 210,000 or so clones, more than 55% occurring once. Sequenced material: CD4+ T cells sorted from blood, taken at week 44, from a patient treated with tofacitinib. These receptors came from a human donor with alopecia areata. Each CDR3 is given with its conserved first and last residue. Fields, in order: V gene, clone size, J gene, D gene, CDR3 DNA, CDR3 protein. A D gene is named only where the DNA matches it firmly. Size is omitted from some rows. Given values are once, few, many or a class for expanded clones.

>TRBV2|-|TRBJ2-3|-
TGTGCCAGCAGTGAGGAAGATACGCAGTATTTT
CASSEEDTQYF
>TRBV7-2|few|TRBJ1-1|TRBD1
TGTGCCAGCAGCTCTCAGACAGGGGGCGCGGTTACTGAAGCTTTCTTT
CASSSQTGGAVTEAFF
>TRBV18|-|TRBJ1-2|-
TGTGCCAGCTCACCACAGGCGACCCGGGGGTACAACTATGGCTACACCTTC
CASSPQATRGYNYGYTF
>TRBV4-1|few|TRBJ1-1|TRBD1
TGCGCCAGCAGCCAAGAAAGACAGGGGATGGGAGCTTTCTTT
CASSQERQGMGAFF
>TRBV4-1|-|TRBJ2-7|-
TGCGCCAGCAGCCAAGCGGGGCTACTCTCCTACGAGCAGTACTTC
CASSQAGLLSYEQYF
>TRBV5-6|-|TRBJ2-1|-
TGTGCCAGCAGCTTGGATTGGGCGGAGCAGTTCTTC
CASSLDWAEQFF
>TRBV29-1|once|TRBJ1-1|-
TGCAGCGTTGACCGGGGGCTGAACACTGAAGCTTTCTTT
CSVDRGLNTEAFF
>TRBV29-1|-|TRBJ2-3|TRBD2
TGCAGCGTTGAACGGACTAGCGGGGGGAACCTTAACACAGATACGCAGTATTTT
CSVERTSGGNLNTDTQYF
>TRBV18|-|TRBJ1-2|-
TGTGCCAGCTCACCAGGAAGGGATGGCTACACCTTC
CASSPGRDGYTF
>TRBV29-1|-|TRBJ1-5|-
TGCAGCGTTCAAGGGGGGTTAAATCAGCCCCAGCATTTT
CSVQGGLNQPQHF
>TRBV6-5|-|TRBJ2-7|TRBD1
TGTGCCAGCAGTGGGGACAGGGGTTATTCCGAGCAGTACTTC
CASSGDRGYSEQYF
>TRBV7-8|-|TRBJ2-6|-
TGTGCCAGCAGCCCGGGGGGATTCCGGGACAAGACCAACGTCCTGACTTTC
CASSPGGFRDKTNVLTF
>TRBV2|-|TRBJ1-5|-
TGTGCCAGCAGTGAAGGAGGTGCAGGCCCTTTTCAGCATTTT
CASSEGGAGPFQHF
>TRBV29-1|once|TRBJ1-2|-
TGCAGCGTTGATACCTATGGCTACACCTTC
CSVDTYGYTF
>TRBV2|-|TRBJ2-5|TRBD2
TGTGCCAGCAGGCATAGCGGGGGGGCTTGGGCCCAGTACTTC
CASRHSGGAWAQYF
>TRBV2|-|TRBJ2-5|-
TGTGCCAGCACGGCCAATCAAGAGACCCAGTACTTC
CASTANQETQYF
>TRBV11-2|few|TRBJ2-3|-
TGTGCCAGCAGCTCCGGGGGGCTCAAGGATACGGATACGCAGTATTTT
CASSSGGLKDTDTQYF
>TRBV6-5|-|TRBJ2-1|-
TGTGCCAGCAGGATCGGGACAAAGCCTTACAATGAGCAGTTCTTC
CASRIGTKPYNEQFF
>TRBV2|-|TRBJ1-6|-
TGTGCCAGCAGTGAAGGTGGGGGAACACCCCTCCACTTT
CASSEGGGTPLHF
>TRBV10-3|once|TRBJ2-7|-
TGTGCCATCAGGGGTAAGCCGGGGGAAGAGCAGTACTTC
CAIRGKPGEEQYF
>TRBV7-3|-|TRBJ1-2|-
TGTGCCAGCAGCTTAACGGTGGAGGGAGGCTACACCTTC
CASSLTVEGGYTF
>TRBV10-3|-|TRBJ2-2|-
TGTGCCATCAGGCCGGGGCAGCGGACCGGGGAGCTGTTTTTT
CAIRPGQRTGELFF
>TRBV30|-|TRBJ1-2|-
TGTGCCTGGAGGCTGCAGGGCAGCAATGTGTATGGCTACACCTTC
CAWRLQGSNVYGYTF
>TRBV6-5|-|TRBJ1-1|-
TGTGCCAGCAGTTACTCGTCTGGCGGCACTGAAGCTTTCTTT
CASSYSSGGTEAFF
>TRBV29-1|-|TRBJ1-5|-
TGCAGCGTTGAGCAGGGCCTAGTTACTCAGCCCCAGCATTTT
CSVEQGLVTQPQHF
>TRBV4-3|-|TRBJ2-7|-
TGCGCCAGCAGCCAAGATTTGGGGTTGCCCTACGAGCAGTACTTC
CASSQDLGLPYEQYF
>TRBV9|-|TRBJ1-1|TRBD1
TGTGCCAGCAGCTCCGGAGGGGGACAGGGCACTGAAGCTTTCTTT
CASSSGGGQGTEAFF
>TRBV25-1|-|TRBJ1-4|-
TGTGCCAGCAGTAAAGACAACAGGAACAATGAAAAACTGTTTTTT
CASSKDNRNNEKLFF
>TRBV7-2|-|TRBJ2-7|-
TGTGCCAGCAGTCCTTTTGGGCGGGTAGCCTACGAGCAGTACTTC
CASSPFGRVAYEQYF
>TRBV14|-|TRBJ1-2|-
TGTGCCAGCAGCCAAGGTCGGGCCAGATACTATGGCTACACCTTC
CASSQGRARYYGYTF
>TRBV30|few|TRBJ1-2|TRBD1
TGTGCCTGGAGTTCCACAAGGGGGCTAAACTATGGCTACACCTTC
CAWSSTRGLNYGYTF
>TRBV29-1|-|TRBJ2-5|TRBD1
TGCAGCGTTGATGGTGGGTCAGGGGGTTTGGGAGAGACCCAGTACTTC
CSVDGGSGGLGETQYF
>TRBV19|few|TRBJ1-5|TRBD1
TGTGCCAGTAATCAGGGGGCACGGCAGCCCCAGCATTTT
CASNQGARQPQHF
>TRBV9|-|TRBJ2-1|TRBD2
TGTGCCAGCAGCTCACCGGGACTAGGAAGATCTCGTGGCTCCTACAATGAGCAGTTCTTC
CASSSPGLGRSRGSYNEQFF
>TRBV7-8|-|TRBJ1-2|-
TGTGCCAGCAGCTCCCGGGGAAATGGCTACACCTTC
CASSSRGNGYTF
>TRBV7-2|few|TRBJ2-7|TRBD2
TGTGCCAGCAGCTTAGGGGTAGCGGGGTACGAGCAGTACTTC
CASSLGVAGYEQYF
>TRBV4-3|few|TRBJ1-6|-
TGCGCCAGCAGCCCGTCAGGGACTTCACCCCTCCACTTT
CASSPSGTSPLHF
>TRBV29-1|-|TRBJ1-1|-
TGCAGCGTTGTCATGGGAATCATGAACACTGAAGCTTTCTTT
CSVVMGIMNTEAFF
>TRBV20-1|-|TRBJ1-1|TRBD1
TGCAGTGCCCCGAGTGGACAGGGCGCTTTCTTT
CSAPSGQGAFF
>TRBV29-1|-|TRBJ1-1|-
TGCAGCGCCCGCGGCGTCAGGCACACTGAAGCTTTCTTT
CSARGVRHTEAFF
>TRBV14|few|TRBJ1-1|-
TGTGCCAGCAGCCCTACCCATCCTGGGATGGGCACTGAAGCTTTCTTT
CASSPTHPGMGTEAFF
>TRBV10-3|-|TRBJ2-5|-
TGTGCCATCAGTGAGAGACAGCAAGAGACCCAGTACTTC
CAISERQQETQYF
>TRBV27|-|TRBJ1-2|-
TGTGCCAGCAGTTTATCGGCAGGGGACTATGGCTACACCTTC
CASSLSAGDYGYTF
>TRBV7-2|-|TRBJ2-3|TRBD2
TGTGCCAGCAGCTTAACTAGCGCCATCACAGATACGCAGTATTTT
CASSLTSAITDTQYF
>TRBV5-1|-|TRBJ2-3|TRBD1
TGCGCCAGCAGCATCGGACAGGGGTCGAGCGCAGATACGCAGTATTTT
CASSIGQGSSADTQYF
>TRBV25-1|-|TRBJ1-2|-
TGTGCCAGCAGGCAGGGCTATGGCTACACCTTC
CASRQGYGYTF
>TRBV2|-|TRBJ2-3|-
TGTGCCAGCAGGAGGGGGGCCCCCCCAGATACGCAGTATTTT
CASRRGAPPDTQYF
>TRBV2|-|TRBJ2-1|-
TGTGCCAGCAGTGAATCGGGGAATGAGCAGTTCTTC
CASSESGNEQFF
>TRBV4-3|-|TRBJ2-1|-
TGCGCCAGCAGCCAAGATAATCGGGGGAACAATGAGCAGTTCTTC
CASSQDNRGNNEQFF
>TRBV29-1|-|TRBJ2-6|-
TGCAGCGTTTCGGGACACTCCTCTGGGGCCAACGTCCTGACTTTC
CSVSGHSSGANVLTF
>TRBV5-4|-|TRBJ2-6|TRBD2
TGTGCCAGCAGCTCCTCGACTAGCCGAATATCCTCTGGGGCCAACGTCCTGACTTTC
CASSSSTSRISSGANVLTF